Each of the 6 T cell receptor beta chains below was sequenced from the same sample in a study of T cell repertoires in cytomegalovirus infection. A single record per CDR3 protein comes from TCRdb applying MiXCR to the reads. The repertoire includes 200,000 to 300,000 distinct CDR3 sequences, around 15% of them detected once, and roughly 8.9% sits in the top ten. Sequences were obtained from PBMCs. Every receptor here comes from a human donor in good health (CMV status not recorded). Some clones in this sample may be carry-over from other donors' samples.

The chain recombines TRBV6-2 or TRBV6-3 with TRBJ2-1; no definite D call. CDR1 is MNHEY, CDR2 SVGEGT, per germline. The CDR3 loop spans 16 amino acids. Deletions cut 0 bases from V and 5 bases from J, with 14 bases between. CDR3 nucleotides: TGTGCCAGCAGTTACTCGTCTGCTAAACGGGACAATGAGCAGTTCTTC. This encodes CASSYSSAKRDNEQFF.

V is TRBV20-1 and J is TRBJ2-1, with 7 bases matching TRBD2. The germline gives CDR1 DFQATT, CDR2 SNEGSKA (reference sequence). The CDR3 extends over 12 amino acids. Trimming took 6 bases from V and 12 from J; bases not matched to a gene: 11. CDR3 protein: CSALYVGGWQFF. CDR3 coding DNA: TGCAGTGCCCTGTACGTGGGGGGGTGGCAGTTCTTC.

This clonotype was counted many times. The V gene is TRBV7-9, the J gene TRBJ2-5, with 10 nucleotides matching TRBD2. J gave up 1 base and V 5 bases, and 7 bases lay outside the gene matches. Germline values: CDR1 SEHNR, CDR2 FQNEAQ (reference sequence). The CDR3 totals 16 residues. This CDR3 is CASSQKLAGSQETQYF. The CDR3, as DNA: TGTGCCAGCAGCCAGAAACTAGCGGGGAGCCAAGAGACCCAGTACTTC.

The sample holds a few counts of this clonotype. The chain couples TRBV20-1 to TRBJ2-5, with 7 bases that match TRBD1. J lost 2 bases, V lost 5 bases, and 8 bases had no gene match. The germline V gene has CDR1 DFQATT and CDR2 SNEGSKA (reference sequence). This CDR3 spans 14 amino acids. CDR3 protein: CSARQGVSQETQYF. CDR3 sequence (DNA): TGCAGTGCTCGGCAGGGGGTGTCTCAAGAGACCCAGTACTTC.

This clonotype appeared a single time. The CDR3 reads CASSQAPSGSTYEQYF. CDR3 DNA: TGTGCCAGCAGCCAAGCCCCTAGCGGGTCAACCTACGAGCAGTACTTC. The rearrangement joins TRBV3-1 to TRBJ2-7; 8 nucleotides agree with TRBD2. Germline trimming cut 1 base from V and 2 bases from J; bases unmatched to any gene: 7. The CDR3 sequence is 16 residues long. Germline values: CDR1 LGHDT, CDR2 YNNKEL (reference sequence).

In nucleotides, the CDR3 is TGTGCCAGCAGTTTAAACAGGGGAAGCACAGATACGCAGTATTTT. Translation: CASSLNRGSTDTQYF. The V call is TRBV12-3 or TRBV12-4, the J call TRBJ2-3; TRBD1 agrees at 7 bases. The CDR3 is 15 residues long. V lost 2 bases, J lost 0 bases, and 2 bases stayed unmatched.